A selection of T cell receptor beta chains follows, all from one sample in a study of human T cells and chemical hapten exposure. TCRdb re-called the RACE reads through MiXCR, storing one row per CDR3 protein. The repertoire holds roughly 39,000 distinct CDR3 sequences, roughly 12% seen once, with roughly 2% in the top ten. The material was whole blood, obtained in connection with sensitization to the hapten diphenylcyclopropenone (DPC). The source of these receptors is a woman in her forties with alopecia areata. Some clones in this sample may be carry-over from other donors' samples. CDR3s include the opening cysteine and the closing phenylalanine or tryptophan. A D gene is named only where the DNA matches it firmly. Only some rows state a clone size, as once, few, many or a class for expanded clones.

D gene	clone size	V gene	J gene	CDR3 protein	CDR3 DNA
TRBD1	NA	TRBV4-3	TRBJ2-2	CASSQDSSQGAGTGELFF	TGCGCCAGCAGCCAAGATTCATCCCAGGGGGCGGGGACCGGGGAGCTGTTTTTT
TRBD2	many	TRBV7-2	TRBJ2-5	CASSQGLAGARGQETQYF	TGTGCCAGCAGCCAGGGACTAGCGGGGGCCCGTGGACAAGAGACCCAGTACTTC
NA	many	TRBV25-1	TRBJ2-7	CASAGTVEQYF	TGTGCCAGCGCCGGGACGGTCGAGCAGTACTTC
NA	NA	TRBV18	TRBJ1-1	CASSRSENTEAFF	TGTGCCAGCTCCCGTTCGGAGAACACTGAAGCTTTCTTT
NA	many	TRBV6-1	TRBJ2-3	CASLARTDTQYF	TGTGCCAGCCTGGCCCGCACAGATACGCAGTATTTT
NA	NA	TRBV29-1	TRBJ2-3	CSVEDGALGTDTQYF	TGCAGCGTTGAAGATGGGGCACTAGGCACAGATACGCAGTATTTT
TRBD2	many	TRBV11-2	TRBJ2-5	CASSAGLAGLKETQYF	TGTGCCAGCAGCGCTGGACTAGCGGGACTGAAAGAGACCCAGTACTTC
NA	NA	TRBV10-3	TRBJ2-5	CAISEDRSRSQYF	TGTGCCATCAGTGAGGACAGGTCACGTTCCCAGTACTTC
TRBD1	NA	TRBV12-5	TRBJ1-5	CASGETGTGNQPQHF	TGTGCTAGTGGGGAAACCGGGACAGGGAATCAGCCCCAGCATTTT
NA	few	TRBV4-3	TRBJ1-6	CASSPTEGFGSPLHF	TGCGCCAGCAGCCCGACGGAGGGGTTCGGTTCACCCCTCCACTTT
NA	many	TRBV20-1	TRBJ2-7	CSAGEPGHSYEQYF	TGCAGTGCGGGGGAGCCGGGACACTCCTACGAGCAGTACTTC
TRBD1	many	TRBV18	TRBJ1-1	CASSPTGGKTEAFF	TGTGCCAGCTCACCGACAGGGGGCAAGACTGAAGCTTTCTTT
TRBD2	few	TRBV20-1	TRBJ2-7	CSATMRLAGGDEQYF	TGCAGTGCTACCATGAGACTAGCGGGGGGAGACGAGCAGTACTTC
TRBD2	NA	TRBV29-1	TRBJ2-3	CSVTGTRNILGTQYF	TGCAGCGTTACAGGGACTAGAAACATACTGGGTACGCAGTATTTT
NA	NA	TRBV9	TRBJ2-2	CASTVTRDTNTGELFF	TGTGCCAGCACCGTCACCCGGGACACCAACACCGGGGAGCTGTTTTTT
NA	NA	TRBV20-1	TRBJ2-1	CSAVENEQFF	TGCAGTGCCGTAGAGAATGAGCAGTTCTTC
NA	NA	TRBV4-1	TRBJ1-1	CASSQESGMNTEAFF	TGCGCCAGCAGCCAAGAATCAGGGATGAACACTGAAGCTTTCTTT
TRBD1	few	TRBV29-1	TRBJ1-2	CSGRTGGDYGYTF	TGCAGCGGTAGGACAGGGGGGGACTATGGCTACACCTTC
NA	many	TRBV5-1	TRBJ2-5	CASSFDAQETQYF	TGCGCCAGCAGCTTTGACGCCCAAGAGACCCAGTACTTC
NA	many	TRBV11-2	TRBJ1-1	CASSGRGGFEAFF	TGTGCCAGCAGCGGAAGAGGCGGGTTTGAAGCTTTCTTT
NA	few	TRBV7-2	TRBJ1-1	CASSLAIEAFF	TGTGCCAGCAGCCTTGCTATCGAAGCTTTCTTT
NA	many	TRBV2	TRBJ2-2	CASSATSNTGELFF	TGTGCCAGCAGCGCGACGTCGAACACCGGGGAGCTGTTTTTT
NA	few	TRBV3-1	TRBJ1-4	CASSQASGVDEKLFF	TGTGCCAGCAGCCAGGCCTCTGGTGTTGATGAAAAACTGTTTTTT
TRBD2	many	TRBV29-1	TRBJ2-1	CSVDKRGYNEQFF	TGCAGCGTTGACAAGCGGGGATACAATGAGCAGTTCTTC
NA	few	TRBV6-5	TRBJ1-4	CASSLTGNEKLFF	TGTGCCAGCAGTCTAACAGGGAATGAAAAACTGTTTTTT
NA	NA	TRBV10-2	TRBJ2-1	CASLAQFYNEQFF	TGCGCCAGCCTGGCCCAGTTCTACAATGAGCAGTTCTTC
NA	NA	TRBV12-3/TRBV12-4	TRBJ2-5	CASADFVETQYF	TGTGCCAGCGCGGATTTTGTAGAGACCCAGTACTTC
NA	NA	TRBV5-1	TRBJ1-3	CASSSDFNSGNTIYF	TGCGCCAGCAGCTCCGACTTCAACTCTGGAAACACCATATATTTT
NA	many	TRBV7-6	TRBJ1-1	CASSLTAASEAFF	TGTGCCAGCAGCTTGACAGCCGCCAGTGAAGCTTTCTTT
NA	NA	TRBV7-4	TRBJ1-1	CASSLEWRRNTEAFF	TGTGCCAGCAGCTTAGAGTGGCGGCGCAACACTGAAGCTTTCTTT
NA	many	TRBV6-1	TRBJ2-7	CASSERGNYEQYF	TGTGCCAGCAGTGAAAGGGGGAACTACGAGCAGTACTTC
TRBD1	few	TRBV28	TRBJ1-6	CASSLGRQGNSPLHF	TGTGCCAGCAGTTTGGGTCGACAGGGGAATTCACCCCTCCACTTT
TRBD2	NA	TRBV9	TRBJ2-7	CASSAGLAGYEQYF	TGTGCCAGCAGCGCCGGACTAGCGGGTTACGAGCAGTACTTC
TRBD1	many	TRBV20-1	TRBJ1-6	CSAGIGQGASSPLHF	TGCAGTGCTGGAATTGGACAGGGGGCTAGTTCACCCCTCCACTTT
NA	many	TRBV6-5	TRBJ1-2	CASSSKPPAARPLYGYTF	TGTGCCAGCAGTTCAAAACCCCCGGCTGCAAGACCCCTCTATGGCTACACCTTC
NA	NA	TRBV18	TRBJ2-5	CASSVSLGEETQYF	TGTGCCAGCTCCGTATCGTTGGGGGAAGAGACCCAGTACTTC
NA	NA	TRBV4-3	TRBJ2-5	CASSQGSGGAETQYF	TGCGCCAGCAGCCAGGGCTCCGGGGGTGCCGAGACCCAGTACTTC
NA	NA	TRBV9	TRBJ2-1	CASSVGGGSYNEQFF	TGTGCCAGCAGCGTGGGAGGGGGCTCCTACAATGAGCAGTTCTTC
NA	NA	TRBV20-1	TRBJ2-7	CSARRGEPGSPYEQYF	TGCAGTGCTAGAAGGGGGGAGCCCGGTTCCCCCTACGAGCAGTACTTC
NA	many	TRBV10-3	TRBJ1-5	CAISDGNQPQHF	TGTGCCATCAGTGACGGGAATCAGCCCCAGCATTTT
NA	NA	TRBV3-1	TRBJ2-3	CASSQGGWSQYF	TGTGCCAGCAGCCAAGGCGGGTGGTCGCAGTATTTT
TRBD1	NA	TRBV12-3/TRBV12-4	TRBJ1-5	CASSFVGGGQPQHF	TGTGCCAGCAGTTTCGTTGGAGGGGGCCAGCCCCAGCATTTT
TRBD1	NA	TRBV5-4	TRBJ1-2	CASSLPNLQGIYGYTF	TGTGCCAGCAGCTTGCCAAACCTACAGGGGATCTATGGCTACACCTTC
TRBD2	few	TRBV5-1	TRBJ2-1	CASSLGGGGAYNEQFF	TGCGCCAGCAGCTTGGGCGGCGGGGGAGCCTACAATGAGCAGTTCTTC
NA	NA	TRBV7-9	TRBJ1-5	CASSIDEQPQHF	TGTGCCAGCAGCATCGACGAGCAGCCCCAGCATTTT
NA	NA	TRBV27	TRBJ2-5	CASSSSTEETQYF	TGTGCCAGCAGTTCCTCCACGGAAGAGACCCAGTACTTC
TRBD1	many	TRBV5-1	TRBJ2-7	CASSLPGQGASFLYEQYF	TGCGCCAGCAGCTTACCGGGACAGGGGGCGAGTTTCCTTTACGAGCAGTACTTC
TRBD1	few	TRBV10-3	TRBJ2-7	CATRGTGEEQYF	TGTGCCACCAGGGGGACAGGGGAAGAGCAGTACTTC
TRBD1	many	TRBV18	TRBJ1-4	CASSPNRGNEKLFF	TGTGCCAGCTCACCTAACAGGGGGAACGAAAAACTGTTTTTT
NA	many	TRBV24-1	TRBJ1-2	CATSDSTTGRTYGYTF	TGTGCCACCAGTGATTCGACTACAGGGAGGACATATGGCTACACCTTC
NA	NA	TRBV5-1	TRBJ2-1	CASSLAGAEYNEQFF	TGCGCCAGCAGCTTGGCCGGGGCCGAATACAATGAGCAGTTCTTC
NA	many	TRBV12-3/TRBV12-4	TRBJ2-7	CASSGSLYEQYF	TGTGCCAGCAGCGGATCCCTCTACGAGCAGTACTTC
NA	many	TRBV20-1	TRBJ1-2	CSARDLDPLAYGYTF	TGCAGTGCTAGAGATCTTGACCCCCTGGCCTATGGCTACACCTTC
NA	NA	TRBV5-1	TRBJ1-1	CASSLAYMNTEAFF	TGCGCCAGCAGCTTGGCTTACATGAACACTGAAGCTTTCTTT
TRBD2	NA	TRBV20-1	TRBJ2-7	CSARAILAGTYEQYF	TGCAGTGCTAGAGCTATACTAGCGGGTACTTACGAGCAGTACTTC